This TCR beta chain stems from a study of T cell changes during pregnancy in multiple sclerosis. Produced via immunoSEQ multiplex PCR; TCRdb's table is partial and in-frame only. Found here are 50,000 to 55,000 clones, around nine tenths of them singletons; the top ten hold around 0.37%. CDR1 SGHVS and CDR2 FQNEAQ come from the germline V gene. With 5 bases clipped from V and 1 base from J, the junction kept 5 bases outside the gene matches. This CDR3 region has 15 residues. The sequences come from CD4+ T cells from peripheral blood mononuclear cells, collected after pregnancy. The TCR comes from a female donor with multiple sclerosis, enrolled in a pregnancy study. This chain joins TRBV7-8 and TRBJ2-1; 7 positions match TRBD1. The CDR3 protein is CASSHRGLSYNEQFF. The CDR3 bases are TGTGCCAGCAGCCACAGGGGCTTGTCCTACAATGAGCAGTTCTTC.